This paragraph covers one T cell receptor (beta chain) sequence. The sample originates from a study of blood T cell repertoires in COVID-19. Deletions cut 5 bases from V and 13 bases from J, with 21 bases between. The CDR3 is 14 amino acids. Looked up from germline, CDR1 is SGHTA and CDR2 is FQGNSA. Method: immunoSEQ multiplex PCR; TCRdb's copy keeps in-frame clones and lacks some. The sample includes approximately 270,000 clones, under 90% of them seen just once. The sequenced material came from peripheral blood. The chain employs TRBV7-2 and TRBJ2-1; a weak D match, TRBD2 (6 bases). The sequence derives from a man aged 45-60 years with acute or convalescent COVID-19. CDR3 amino acids: CASSQTLANSFQFF. CDR3 nucleotides: TGTGCCAGCAGCCAAACCCTAGCGAACTCTTTCCAGTTCTTC.